The 20 T cell receptor beta chains below were found in one sample sequenced in a study of blood T cells in healthy people across ages. Next came a second PCR, run for about 6 to 12 cycles, which used a sample-barcoded 5' primer along with a J-beta primer mix. TCRdb called the 5' RACE reads again in MiXCR, with one record for every CDR3 protein. The top ten clones hold about 32% of a sample with roughly 700,000 distinct CDR3 sequences, around 49% of them seen once. The sample comprised blood. These receptors originate from a woman in her sixties in good health.

The rearrangement uses TRBV29-1 and TRBJ2-5; 14 bases are shared with TRBD2. The end of the DNA aligns better with TRBJ2-7, so the J call may be wrong. Germline values: CDR1 SQVTM, CDR2 ANQGSEA. The CDR3 totals 13 residues. The CDR3 reads CSAGTSGSGEQYF. The CDR3 DNA reads as TGCAGCGCCGGGACTAGCGGGAGCGGCGAGCAGTACTTC.

This chain links TRBV11-3 with TRBJ2-5; D is ambiguous. The CDR3 spans 13 residues. Germline CDR1 and CDR2: SGHNT and YENEEA. V lost 1 base and J 3 bases, leaving 6 bases between the germline ends. CDR3 nucleotide sequence: TGTGCCAGCAGCTTAGTAAAGGAAGAGACCCAGTACTTC. This sequence encodes CASSLVKEETQYF.

The chain couples TRBV11-2 to TRBJ2-5, with D possibly being TRBD1 (6 bases). This CDR3 is built from 15 residues. CDR1 is SGHAT and CDR2 is FQNNGV in the germline V gene. V shed 5 bases and J shed 5 bases, with 18 bases lying between them. For the CDR3, the DNA is TGTGCCAGCAGCCAGGGGAAATCCGTTAGGGAGACCCAGTACTTC. Translation gives CASSQGKSVRETQYF.

J is TRBJ2-1 and V is TRBV20-1; D uncertain. Germline V gene sequence: CDR1 DFQATT, CDR2 SNEGSKA (reference sequence). This CDR3 comprises 12 residues. CDR3 sequence reads: CRGGSAENEQFF. In nucleotides, the CDR3 is TGCAGGGGCGGCAGTGCGGAGAATGAGCAGTTCTTC.

The chain has TRBV7-3 and TRBJ2-3; TRBD2 aligns across 8 bases. The V gene end was trimmed by 4 bases and the J gene end by 6 bases; junction bases not matched to a gene: 9. Germline V lookup: CDR1 SGHTA, CDR2 FQGTGA. CDR3 length equals 15 residues. In DNA form, the CDR3 reads TGTGCCAGCAGCTCCTTAGCGGGGAAGAGGGATACGCAGTATTTT. This encodes CASSSLAGKRDTQYF.

This clonotype was detected many times. The genes are TRBV6-6 and TRBJ1-2; no definite D call. Germline V gene lookup returns CDR1 MNHNY and CDR2 SVGAGI (reference sequence). Trimming shortened V by 0 bases and J by 6 bases, and 11 bases separated the two germline ends. The CDR3 sequence is 14 residues long. For the CDR3, the DNA is TGTGCCAGCAGTTACTCGTCTCGTATGGATGGCTACACCTTC. Amino acid sequence: CASSYSSRMDGYTF.

Concerning this clonotype: At one boundary the junction diverges from the germline segment, which might be a read error. V usage is TRBV7-2 and J usage is TRBJ2-1, with 7 positions matching TRBD2. The CDR3 covers 14 residues. Germline V lookup: CDR1 SGHTA, CDR2 FQGNSA. CDR3 bases: TGTGCCAGCAGGCTAGCGGCCTCCGACAATGAGCAGTTCTTC. Protein product: CASRLAASDNEQFF. Supplemented by reference TRBV7-2 and TRBJ2-1, the full variable domain reads GAGVSQSPSNKVTEKGKDVELRCDPISGHTALYWYRQSLGQGLEFLIYFQGNSAPDKSGLPSDRFSAERTGGSVSTLTIQRTQQEDSAVYLCASRLAASDNEQFFGPGTRLTVL.

This chain joins TRBV24-1 and TRBJ2-3, with no clear D. The CDR3 contains 15 residues. V lost 8 bases and J 1 base, leaving 15 bases between the germline ends. CDR1 and CDR2 (germline): KGHDR, SFDVKD. CDR3 protein: CATTDPVQGTDTQYF. The CDR3 nucleotides are TGTGCCACCACCGACCCCGTGCAGGGCACAGATACGCAGTATTTT.

The chain employs TRBV7-2 and TRBJ2-5; 8 nucleotides match TRBD2. The assigned J gene may be wrong: the sequence end matches TRBJ2-7 better. The CDR3 is 14 amino acids. Germline V gives CDR1 SGHTA, CDR2 FQGNSA. Here the CDR3 reads CASSLLPGGGEQYF. Here the CDR3 DNA reads TGTGCCAGCAGCTTATTACCGGGAGGGGGCGAGCAGTACTTC.

CDR3 in amino acids: CASGLASGRYTDTQYF. CDR3 coding DNA: TGTGCTAGTGGTTTAGCTAGCGGGAGGTACACAGATACGCAGTATTTT. V is TRBV12-5 and J is TRBJ2-3, with TRBD2 identical over 11 bases. Germline V lookup: CDR1 LGHNT, CDR2 FRNRAP. The CDR3 is made up of 16 amino acids. J was trimmed by 2 bases and V by 3 bases; bases with no gene match: 4.

The CDR3 DNA follows: TGTGCCAGTAGTATCGGTAAGGTGGGAATTTACGAGCAGTACTTC. Its protein is CASSIGKVGIYEQYF. The V gene is TRBV19, the J gene TRBJ2-7; D is unclear. Trimming removed 3 bases at V and 4 bases at J, with 16 bases between. The germline V gene encodes CDR1 LNHDA and CDR2 SQIVND (reference sequence). The CDR3 is 15 residues long.

This chain connects TRBV20-1 to TRBJ2-7; 7 nucleotides agree with TRBD2. This CDR3 comprises 14 residues. The germline V gene encodes CDR1 DFQATT and CDR2 SNEGSKA (reference sequence). The trim removed 0 bases at V and 2 bases at J, leaving 4 bases unmatched. This chain's CDR3 is CSARDSGRTYEQYF. The CDR3 DNA reads TGCAGTGCTAGAGATAGCGGGCGCACCTACGAGCAGTACTTC.

The sample holds a few counts of this clonotype. The rearrangement links TRBV7-2 to TRBJ2-1; 7 bases map to TRBD1. Looked up from germline, CDR1 is SGHTA and CDR2 is FQGNSA. After removal of 4 bases from V and 4 bases from J, the junction contained 4 bases not matched to a gene. This CDR3 has 14 amino acids. The CDR3 sequence is CASSSRQGYNEQFF. The CDR3 nucleotides are TGTGCCAGCAGCTCCCGACAGGGTTACAATGAGCAGTTCTTC.

The V and J genes are TRBV6-2 or TRBV6-3 and TRBJ2-3; no definite D call. Trimming pared 7 bases from V and 3 bases from J, leaving 11 bases between. The germline CDR1 and CDR2 sequences are MNHEY and SVGEGT. CDR3 length: 13 amino acids. CDR3 coding DNA: TGTGCCAGCAACGCCCCAGAGACAGATACGCAGTATTTT. It codes for CASNAPETDTQYF.

CDR3 DNA sequence: TGTGCCAGCAGCTTACGGCTTCAGGGGGCAGGAGGCTACACCTTC. Translated, it gives CASSLRLQGAGGYTF. The chain is built from TRBV11-2 and TRBJ1-2; 8 bases fit TRBD1. After removal of 2 bases from V and 8 bases from J, the junction contained 10 bases not matched to a gene. The CDR3 loop spans 15 amino acids. Germline lookup yields CDR1 SGHAT and CDR2 FQNNGV.

The gene calls are TRBV21-1 and TRBJ2-7; TRBD1, as called in the table, went unchecked against the DNA. TRBV21-1 represents a pseudogene. There are 16 residues in the CDR3. CDR3 in amino acids: CASSKPGTGTTYEQYF. For the CDR3, the DNA is TGTGCCAGCAGCAAACCCGGGACAGGTACTACCTACGAGCAGTACTTC.

This clonotype has a handful of counts. This chain links TRBV20-1 with TRBJ2-2; D not resolved. Trimming cost V 3 bases and J 8 bases, with 10 bases left between them. Germline V gene sequence: CDR1 DFQATT, CDR2 SNEGSKA (reference sequence). The CDR3 has 12 residues. The DNA for the CDR3 is TGCAGTGCTAGGGGTCTCCCGGGGGAGCTGTTTTTT. Residues: CSARGLPGELFF.

This clonotype was picked up a small number of times. The V and J genes are TRBV7-2 and TRBJ2-6, with 7 bases aligning to TRBD1. Trimming took 1 base from V and 2 from J; bases not matched to a gene: 5. The CDR3 loop spans 17 amino acids. Per the germline V gene, CDR1 is SGHTA and CDR2 is FQGNSA. CDR3 sequence (DNA): TGTGCCAGCAGCTTAGGACAGGGAAGGGCTGGGGCCAACGTCCTGACTTTC. This sequence encodes CASSLGQGRAGANVLTF. The entire variable domain, with the rest obtained from reference TRBV7-2 and TRBJ2-6, is as follows: GAGVSQSPSNKVTEKGKDVELRCDPISGHTALYWYRQSLGQGLEFLIYFQGNSAPDKSGLPSDRFSAERTGGSVSTLTIQRTQQEDSAVYLCASSLGQGRAGANVLTFGAGSRLTVL.

The chain combines TRBV28 with TRBJ1-1; 8 bases map to TRBD1. The CDR3 contains 15 residues. J gave up 1 base and V 5 bases, and 6 bases lay outside the gene matches. In germline, CDR1 is MDHEN, CDR2 SYDVKM. CDR3 region: CASSTYRGRNTEAFF. As DNA, the CDR3 is TGTGCCAGCAGTACCTACAGGGGGAGGAACACTGAAGCTTTCTTT. The entire variable domain, with the rest obtained from reference TRBV28 and TRBJ1-1, is as follows: DVKVTQSSRYLVKRTGEKVFLECVQDMDHENMFWYRQDPGLGLRLIYFSYDVKMKEKGDIPEGYSVSREKKERFSLILESASTNQTSMYLCASSTYRGRNTEAFFGQGTRLTVV.

This clonotype was found a few times. The chain joins TRBV18 to TRBJ2-5; 9 bases map to TRBD2. Trimming took 2 bases from V and 4 from J; bases not matched to a gene: 8. CDR1 and CDR2 from the germline V gene are KGHSH and LQKENI. CDR3 length: 16 residues. In DNA form, the CDR3 reads TGTGCCAGCTCACCAGTTGGAGCGGGAGGAGGAGAGACCCAGTACTTC. Its translation is CASSPVGAGGGETQYF.